The 22 T cell receptor beta chains reported below all come from one sample, sequenced in a study of cytomegalovirus exposure and HLA in healthy donors. The PCR was carried out with 60 Vbeta primers and 13 Jbeta primers. Sequencing was performed with immunoSEQ multiplex PCR; in TCRdb, only in-frame clones are kept and a portion is missing. Counted here are about 120,000 clones, around 75% occurring once; the ten biggest clones make up around 8.5%. Sequenced sample: PBMCs. The receptor source for this set is a woman aged 45-65 years in good health and CMV-seropositive.

The genes are TRBV6-1 and TRBJ1-2; 9 bases are a match to TRBD1. With 4 bases clipped from V and 8 bases from J, the junction kept 11 bases outside the gene matches. Germline-derived CDR1 and CDR2 are MNHNS and SASEGT. The CDR3 covers 15 residues. CDR3 nucleotide sequence: TGTGCCAGCAGTGTATCTCGGGACAGGGTGCGGGGCTACACCTTC. Amino acids: CASSVSRDRVRGYTF.

The gene calls are TRBV2 and TRBJ1-2; D unresolved. The germline gives CDR1 SNHLY, CDR2 FYNNEI. This CDR3 is 13 amino acids long. V shed 2 bases and J shed 8 bases, with 12 bases lying between them. DNA for the CDR3: TGTGCCAGCAGTGAAATGGCCGTGGAGGGCTACACCTTC. This codes for CASSEMAVEGYTF.

The chain uses TRBV5-5 and TRBJ1-2, with no clear D. The CDR3 length is 14 residues. Germline CDR1 is SGHKS and CDR2 is YYEKEE (reference sequence). Trimming shortened V by 3 bases and J by 2 bases, and 11 bases separated the two germline ends. The CDR3 DNA sequence: TGTGCCAGCAGCTCCAGACATCTCAACTATGGCTACACCTTC. This translates into CASSSRHLNYGYTF.

Only a few counts were recorded for this clone. This chain joins TRBV5-4 and TRBJ1-5; TRBD1 might be the D (5 bases). Trimming stripped 4 bases from V and 7 bases from J, with 18 bases between. From germline, CDR1 is SGHNT and CDR2 YYREEE (reference sequence). The length of the CDR3 is 15 residues. The CDR3 coding sequence is TGTGCCAGCAGCCAAGATATCGACAGTCACCAGCCCCAGCATTTT. As protein: CASSQDIDSHQPQHF.

V usage is TRBV7-2 and J usage is TRBJ2-2, with 7 bases lining up with TRBD1. V dropped 6 bases and J dropped 5; count of bases not matched to a gene: 6. This CDR3 comprises 14 residues. CDR1 is SGHTA and CDR2 is FQGNSA in the germline V gene. CDR3 bases: TGTGCCAGCAGGCTCAGGGGGTCGACCGGGGAGCTGTTTTTT. Translation: CASRLRGSTGELFF.

The chain employs TRBV4-1 and TRBJ2-5; TRBD2 matches 7 bases. CDR3 size: 17 residues. Germline CDR1 is MGHRA and CDR2 is YSYEKL. V shed 4 bases and J 0 bases; nucleotides not matched to a gene: 11. CDR3 bases: TGCGCCAGCAGCCGATCCGGGACTACACCGTACCAAGAGACCCAGTACTTC. Protein: CASSRSGTTPYQETQYF.

J is TRBJ2-2 and V is TRBV30; D gene unclear. This CDR3 region has 14 residues. Germline V gives CDR1 GTSNPN, CDR2 SVGIG (reference sequence). V was cut by 0 bases and J by 1 base, with 6 bases left in between. The CDR3, as DNA: TGTGCCTGGAGTGTAATCAGGAACACCGGGGAGCTGTTTTTT. The encoded protein is CAWSVIRNTGELFF.

The table lists this clone with a count of one. CDR3 in DNA: TGTGCCAGCACCCGGACAGGGGAAATTGGCGGGGAGCTGTTTTTT. Translated, it gives CASTRTGEIGGELFF. The chain joins TRBV9 to TRBJ2-2; 9 bases agree with TRBD1. Looked up from germline, CDR1 is SGDLS and CDR2 is YYNGEE. The CDR3 contains 15 residues. Trimming removed 6 bases from V and 7 bases from J; junction bases left unmatched: 10.

The chain carries TRBV7-2 and TRBJ2-7, with TRBD2 matching over 10 bases. The CDR3 runs 18 residues. Germline loops: CDR1 SGHTA, CDR2 FQGNSA. J lost 4 bases, V lost 2 bases, and 14 bases had no gene match. CDR3 sequence (DNA): TGTGCCAGCAGCTTAAGGGTCCCAGCGGGAGGGCCCTTTTACGAGCAGTACTTC. Translated, it gives CASSLRVPAGGPFYEQYF.

This clone was picked up a small number of times. The CDR3 region is CASSYGQGRPLHF. The CDR3 DNA follows: TGTGCCAGCAGTTACGGACAGGGTAGGCCCCTCCACTTT. This rearrangement joins TRBV6-5 to TRBJ1-6; TRBD1 matches at 8 bases. V lost 2 bases, J lost 13 bases, and 4 bases stayed unmatched. Germline V gives CDR1 MNHEY, CDR2 SVGAGI. The CDR3 is made up of 13 amino acids.

The V call is TRBV5-1, the J call TRBJ2-1; 7 bases align to TRBD2. The germline V gene encodes CDR1 SGHRS and CDR2 YFSETQ. This CDR3 is 14 amino acids long. Trimming took 4 bases from V and 12 from J; bases not matched to a gene: 13. The CDR3 DNA reads TGCGCCAGCAGCGAACAATGGGCGGGGGACGGGCAGTTCTTC. Its translation: CASSEQWAGDGQFF.

The gene calls are TRBV7-6 and TRBJ2-1; D is perhaps TRBD1 (6 bases). V was shortened by 0 bases and J by 7 bases, with 16 bases between the two germline ends. Germline V lookup: CDR1 SGHVS, CDR2 FNYEAQ. CDR3 size: 16 residues. This CDR3 is CASSLAVLGQTNEQFF. In nucleotides, the CDR3 is TGTGCCAGCAGCTTAGCCGTATTAGGACAGACAAATGAGCAGTTCTTC.

The chain links TRBV13 to TRBJ2-5; D might be TRBD2 (5 bases). Gene TRBJ2-7 matches the end of the DNA better, so the J call may be wrong. Germline CDR1 is PRHDT and CDR2 is FYEKMQ (reference sequence). This CDR3 region has 14 residues. CDR3 residues: CASSSPWETYEQYF. The DNA for the CDR3 is TGTGCCAGCAGCTCCCCCTGGGAGACCTACGAGCAGTACTTC.

The chain links TRBV7-9 to TRBJ1-2; D gene uncertain. In germline, CDR1 is SEHNR, CDR2 FQNEAQ (reference sequence). This CDR3 contains 18 residues. V dropped 2 bases and J dropped 5 bases, with 24 bases sitting between them. In nucleotides, the CDR3 is TGTGCCAGCAGCTTAAGGTTGGGCAGGTCCGAGCAGAGTTATGGCTACACCTTC. It encodes CASSLRLGRSEQSYGYTF.

The gene calls are TRBV4-2 and TRBJ2-1; 8 nucleotides agree with TRBD2. V shed 8 bases and J 3 bases; nucleotides not matched to a gene: 6. The CDR3 contains 14 residues. Germline CDR1 reads LGHNA; CDR2 reads YNFKEQ. As DNA, the CDR3 is TGTGCCAGCGCCGGGAGCGGGGGCTACAATGAGCAGTTCTTC. Its protein product is CASAGSGGYNEQFF.

In DNA form, the CDR3 reads TGTGCCAGCAGCTTTCAGACAGGGGGCGGCTATGGCTACACCTTC. Amino acids: CASSFQTGGGYGYTF. The chain employs TRBV7-2 and TRBJ1-2; 10 nucleotides align to TRBD1. CDR3 length equals 15 residues. V lost 3 bases and J lost 4; bases outside the gene matches: 5. Germline V gene data show CDR1 as SGHTA and CDR2 as FQGNSA.

V usage is TRBV19 and J usage is TRBJ2-7; TRBD2 agrees at 9 bases. V was clipped by 3 bases and J by 5 bases; unmatched bases: 14. The CDR3 is 17 amino acids. From germline, CDR1 is LNHDA and CDR2 SQIVND (reference sequence). The CDR3 DNA reads as TGTGCCAGTAGTATGAGGGGGCTACGGCGGGAGGGCAACGAGCAGTACTTC. Translating it yields CASSMRGLRREGNEQYF.

The rearrangement uses TRBV11-2 and TRBJ1-1, with 10 bases lining up with TRBD1. Germline V CDR1 and CDR2: SGHAT, FQNNGV. J lost 6 bases, V lost 3 bases, and 7 bases had no gene match. The CDR3 sequence is 15 residues long. CDR3 protein: CASSFPGQGFSEAFF. CDR3 bases: TGTGCCAGCAGCTTTCCGGGACAGGGGTTTTCTGAAGCTTTCTTT.

This sequence joins TRBV6-4 and TRBJ2-7; 8 bases fit TRBD1. CDR1 and CDR2 (germline): MRHNA, SNTAGT. This CDR3 comprises 14 residues. Trimming cost V 6 bases and J 2 bases; bases outside gene matches: 6. This CDR3 reads CASSVGTGPYEQYF. In DNA, the CDR3 is TGTGCCAGCAGCGTAGGGACAGGCCCCTACGAGCAGTACTTC.

This chain uses TRBV9 with TRBJ1-2; D not certain. V was pared by 0 bases and J by 4 bases, with 13 bases between. CDR3 size: 15 residues. Germline CDR1 is SGDLS and CDR2 is YYNGEE. The CDR3 region has the DNA TGTGCCAGCAGCGTAGGTACAGTCGGAAGCTATGGCTACACCTTC. Residues: CASSVGTVGSYGYTF.

The V call is TRBV7-8, the J call TRBJ1-4; D is undetermined. V shed 1 base and J shed 5 bases, with 11 bases lying between them. Looked up from germline, CDR1 is SGHVS and CDR2 is FQNEAQ. The CDR3 sequence is 15 residues long. CDR3 in DNA: TGTGCCAGCAGCTTAGGCTTGGCCCCAAATGAAAAACTGTTTTTT. As protein: CASSLGLAPNEKLFF.

This chain uses TRBV9 with TRBJ2-3; D is ambiguous. The V gene's germline CDR1 is SGDLS and CDR2 YYNGEE. Trimming cost V 1 base and J 1 base, with 16 bases left between them. The CDR3 is made up of 17 amino acids. For the CDR3, the DNA is TGTGCCAGCAGCGTAAGGAAAAAGCCCGGAGGCACAGATACGCAGTATTTT. The encoded protein is CASSVRKKPGGTDTQYF.